This TCR beta chain originates from a study of blood T cell repertoires in COVID-19. V lost 0 bases and J 5 bases, leaving 7 bases between the germline ends. This CDR3 is 12 amino acids long. Germline loops: CDR1 GTSNPN, CDR2 SVGIG (reference sequence). Some clones are missing from TCRdb's copy, which holds only in-frame ones; the method was immunoSEQ multiplex PCR. Of 200,000 to 250,000 clones in the sample, 75% to 90% were seen once. The rearrangement links TRBV30 to TRBJ2-5; a possible D gene is TRBD2 (5 bases). The clonotype was recovered from a woman older than 75 with COVID-19, enrolled during active disease. Source material: peripheral blood. In DNA, the CDR3 is TGTGCCTGGAGTGTAAGGGAGGAGACCCAGTACTTC. As protein: CAWSVREETQYF.